Listed here are 30 T cell receptor beta chains from one sample, sequenced in a study of shared clonotypes between healthy human individuals. Method: immunoSEQ multiplex PCR; TCRdb's copy keeps in-frame clones and lacks some. The sample records some 2.1 million clones, roughly 96% being singletons. The sample consisted of naive CD4+ T cells sorted from blood. This sample's subset: CD45RA+ positively selected. These receptors were obtained from a young man in good health.

This chain links TRBV6-6 with TRBJ1-6; D is uncertain. V was cut by 5 bases and J by 5 bases, with 4 bases left in between. The CDR3 spans 12 residues. From germline, CDR1 is MNHNY and CDR2 SVGAGI (reference sequence). CDR3 coding DNA: TGTGCCAGCAGTCATAATAATTCACCCCTCCACTTT. This sequence encodes CASSHNNSPLHF.

This chain connects TRBV4-1 to TRBJ1-6; D unclear. V lost 0 bases to trimming and J lost 8 bases, with 5 bases between them. Germline loops: CDR1 MGHRA, CDR2 YSYEKL. The CDR3 has 13 residues. The CDR3 here is CASSQDRDSPLHF. CDR3 DNA sequence: TGCGCCAGCAGCCAAGACAGAGATTCACCCCTCCACTTT.

This chain links TRBV11-3 with TRBJ2-6; D call uncertain. Trimming shortened V by 3 bases and J by 2 bases, and 2 bases separated the two germline ends. The CDR3 spans 13 residues. Germline V gene data show CDR1 as SGHNT and CDR2 as YENEEA. The CDR3 sequence: CASSFAGANVLTF. CDR3 sequence (DNA): TGTGCCAGCAGCTTTGCTGGGGCCAACGTCCTGACTTTC. Based on the CDR3 plus reference TRBV11-3 and TRBJ2-6, the full variable domain is EAGVVQSPRYKIIEKKQPVAFWCNPISGHNTLYWYLQNLGQGPELLIRYENEEAVDDSQLPKDRFSAERLKGVDSTLKIQPAELGDSAVYLCASSFAGANVLTFGAGSRLTVL.

The chain employs TRBV7-8 and TRBJ1-2; 8 nucleotides line up with TRBD1. CDR3 length equals 15 residues. Germline V lookup: CDR1 SGHVS, CDR2 FQNEAQ. With V trimmed by 4 bases and J by 6 bases, 10 bases remained unmatched. CDR3 nucleotides: TGTGCCAGCAGCTCACCTAGGACAGGGATGAATGGCTACACCTTC. Protein sequence: CASSSPRTGMNGYTF.

CDR3 bases: TGTGCCAGCAGCCCGAACGCGGTGAACACTGAAGCTTTCTTT. Amino acid sequence: CASSPNAVNTEAFF. The rearrangement uses TRBV7-3 and TRBJ1-1, with D hard to call. V lost 5 bases to trimming and J lost 0 bases, with 10 bases between them. The length of the CDR3 is 14 residues. The germline V gene has CDR1 SGHTA and CDR2 FQGTGA.

The rearrangement links TRBV19 to TRBJ2-7; D not resolved. Germline values: CDR1 LNHDA, CDR2 SQIVND (reference sequence). CDR3 length: 14 amino acids. With 5 bases removed from V and 1 base from J, the gap between germline ends came to 12 bases. CDR3 region: CASSRQVSSYEQYF. CDR3 bases: TGTGCCAGTAGTCGTCAGGTTTCTTCCTACGAGCAGTACTTC. Full variable domain (missing parts from reference TRBV19 and TRBJ2-7): DGGITQSPKYLFRKEGQNVTLSCEQNLNHDAMYWYRQDPGQGLRLIYYSQIVNDFQKGDIAEGYSVSREKKESFPLTVTSAQKNPTAFYLCASSRQVSSYEQYFGPGTRLTVT.

The V call is TRBV4-3, the J call TRBJ2-5; D gene ambiguous. Trimming pared 2 bases from V and 0 bases from J, leaving 7 bases between. CDR1 and CDR2 (germline): LGHNA, YSLEER. The length of the CDR3 is 14 residues. The CDR3 DNA follows: TGCGCCAGCAGCCAACTGGGGTACCAAGAGACCCAGTACTTC. This encodes CASSQLGYQETQYF.

The gene calls are TRBV5-1 and TRBJ2-1; 10 bases match TRBD2. In germline, CDR1 is SGHRS, CDR2 YFSETQ. The J segment lost 0 bases and the V segment lost 0 bases, leaving 9 bases of the junction unmatched. The CDR3 extends over 19 amino acids. CDR3 bases: TGCGCCAGCAGCTTGGATATAGCGGGGGGCCCGAGCTCCTACAATGAGCAGTTCTTC. Its protein is CASSLDIAGGPSSYNEQFF.

This chain links TRBV28 with TRBJ1-5, with D possibly TRBD1 on 6 matching bases. The V gene's germline CDR1 is MDHEN and CDR2 SYDVKM. The CDR3 spans 14 residues. V was cut by 5 bases and J by 5 bases, with 13 bases left in between. Here the CDR3 reads CASSNTGNDQPQHF. CDR3 nucleotides: TGTGCCAGCAGTAACACAGGGAACGATCAGCCCCAGCATTTT.

This clone was recorded once. The same CDR3 is also encoded by other DNA sequences in this sample. This chain links TRBV19 with TRBJ2-5, with D possibly being TRBD2 (6 bases). The CDR3 runs 13 residues. Trimming left V 3 bases short and J 2 bases short, with 7 bases between. Germline V gives CDR1 LNHDA, CDR2 SQIVND (reference sequence). The CDR3 loop is CASSIGGQETQYF. Here the CDR3 DNA reads TGTGCCAGTAGTATTGGAGGGCAAGAGACCCAGTACTTC.

The chain recombines TRBV6-1 with TRBJ1-6; possibly TRBD1 for D (6 bases). CDR1 MNHNS and CDR2 SASEGT come from the germline V gene. Between the trimmed V and J ends, which lost 5 bases and 6 bases, there was a span of 11 bases. CDR3 length: 14 residues. DNA for the CDR3: TGTGCCAGCAGTCTACAGGGTATTAATTCACCCCTCCACTTT. As protein: CASSLQGINSPLHF.

The V and J genes are TRBV2 and TRBJ2-2; the D gene is possibly TRBD2 (6 bases). CDR1 SNHLY and CDR2 FYNNEI come from the germline V gene. CDR3 size: 16 residues. The V and J ends lost 6 bases and 5 bases respectively, with 19 bases between them. The CDR3 loop reads CASSNDEEGRTGELFF. DNA of the CDR3: TGTGCCAGCAGCAACGATGAAGAAGGGAGGACCGGGGAGCTGTTTTTT.

V usage is TRBV18 and J usage is TRBJ2-1; TRBD2 agrees at 10 bases. Germline V gene sequence: CDR1 KGHSH, CDR2 LQKENI. CDR3 length equals 16 residues. Trimming at V came to 2 bases and at J to 9 bases, leaving 10 bases not matched to a gene. CDR3 sequence reads: CASSPSTPSGSSEQFF. CDR3 sequence (DNA): TGTGCCAGCTCACCATCAACCCCTAGCGGGAGTAGTGAGCAGTTCTTC. Looking up the rest from reference TRBV18 and TRBJ2-1 gives the full variable domain: NAGVMQNPRHLVRRRGQEARLRCSPMKGHSHVYWYRQLPEEGLKFMVYLQKENIIDESGMPKERFSAEFPKEGPSILRIQQVVRGDSAAYFCASSPSTPSGSSEQFFGPGTRLTVL.

J is TRBJ2-6 and V is TRBV28; no definite D call. Trimming removed 3 bases at V and 0 bases at J, with 9 bases between. The CDR3 extends over 16 amino acids. The germline gives CDR1 MDHEN, CDR2 SYDVKM. The CDR3 nucleotides read TGTGCCAGCAGTTTCTCCCCCGGCTCTGGGGCCAACGTCCTGACTTTC. It is translated as CASSFSPGSGANVLTF.

The chain is built from TRBV29-1 and TRBJ1-2, with 7 bases fitting TRBD1. Per germline, CDR1 SQVTM and CDR2 ANQGSEA. The CDR3 is made up of 12 amino acids. V lost 7 bases and J lost 1; bases outside the gene matches: 3. As DNA, the CDR3 is TGCAGCGCCCAGGGGGTTAACTATGGCTACACCTTC. It translates to CSAQGVNYGYTF.

This chain connects TRBV7-9 to TRBJ2-5; TRBD2 aligns across 10 bases. Trimming took 5 bases from V and 5 from J; bases not matched to a gene: 8. CDR1 SEHNR and CDR2 FQNEAQ come from the germline V gene (reference sequence). The CDR3 has 15 amino acids. As DNA, the CDR3 is TGTGCCAGCAGCCTTACTAGCGGGGCGCAGGAGACCCAGTACTTC. It codes for CASSLTSGAQETQYF.

The rearrangement uses TRBV13 and TRBJ1-5, with D possibly matching TRBD1 (5 bases). Germline loops: CDR1 PRHDT, CDR2 FYEKMQ (reference sequence). The V and J ends lost 2 bases and 3 bases respectively, with 8 bases between them. This CDR3 has 14 amino acids. CDR3 nucleotide sequence: TGTGCCAGCAGCTTAAACAGGTTCAATCAGCCCCAGCATTTT. Protein product: CASSLNRFNQPQHF.

The chain recombines TRBV6-1 with TRBJ1-2; D gene ambiguous. The CDR3 extends over 12 amino acids. The germline V and J ends were trimmed by 8 bases and 4 bases, with 11 bases remaining between them. Per the germline V gene, CDR1 is MNHNS and CDR2 is SASEGT. The CDR3 protein is CASYRRAYGYTF. The CDR3 DNA sequence: TGTGCCAGCTATAGGAGGGCCTATGGCTACACCTTC.

Worth noting for this clone: Other DNA sequences of this sample code for an identical CDR3. This chain links TRBV7-2 with TRBJ2-3; D gene ambiguous. From germline, CDR1 is SGHTA and CDR2 FQGNSA. The CDR3 runs to 13 residues. The V and J ends lost 2 bases and 0 bases respectively, with 3 bases between them. In DNA, the CDR3 is TGTGCCAGCAGCTTACCCAGCACAGATACGCAGTATTTT. Amino acid sequence: CASSLPSTDTQYF.

With respect to this clone: This same CDR3 is encoded by further DNA sequences in the sample. The J gene is TRBJ1-1, the V gene TRBV20-1; D remains unclear. V was cut by 2 bases and J by 1 base, with 2 bases left in between. Germline V gene sequence: CDR1 DFQATT, CDR2 SNEGSKA (reference sequence). The CDR3 is 11 amino acids. The CDR3 is CSARRNTEAFF. The CDR3 DNA reads as TGCAGTGCTAGACGGAACACTGAAGCTTTCTTT.

The chain links TRBV7-2 to TRBJ2-2, with 10 bases lining up with TRBD2. V trimming: 4 bases; J trimming: 5 bases; junction bases outside the gene matches: 4. The CDR3 spans 15 residues. Germline V gene lookup returns CDR1 SGHTA and CDR2 FQGNSA. CDR3 in amino acids: CASSSRTSGTGELFF. The DNA of the CDR3 is TGTGCCAGCAGCTCCCGGACTAGCGGAACCGGGGAGCTGTTTTTT. Based on the CDR3 plus reference TRBV7-2 and TRBJ2-2, the full variable domain is GAGVSQSPSNKVTEKGKDVELRCDPISGHTALYWYRQSLGQGLEFLIYFQGNSAPDKSGLPSDRFSAERTGGSVSTLTIQRTQQEDSAVYLCASSSRTSGTGELFFGEGSRLTVL.

This clone was observed a handful of times. The rearrangement links TRBV13 to TRBJ1-1; 8 bases map to TRBD1. The CDR3 loop spans 14 amino acids. CDR1 PRHDT and CDR2 FYEKMQ come from the germline V gene (reference sequence). V shed 5 bases and J 4 bases; nucleotides not matched to a gene: 6. The CDR3 sequence: CASSHGQGSTEAFF. The CDR3 nucleotides read TGTGCCAGCAGCCACGGACAGGGTAGCACTGAAGCTTTCTTT.

The chain carries TRBV28 and TRBJ1-6; possible D gene TRBD1, 6 bases. Trimming left V 3 bases short and J 0 bases short, with 15 bases between. Germline-derived CDR1 and CDR2 are MDHEN and SYDVKM. The CDR3 consists of 18 residues. The CDR3 region has the DNA TGTGCCAGCAGTTTGGTTAGGGGGGGCAGCTCCTATAATTCACCCCTCCACTTT. Protein product: CASSLVRGGSSYNSPLHF.

V usage is TRBV5-4 and J usage is TRBJ2-3; TRBD2 matches at 10 bases. Losses at the gene ends were 2 bases for V and 4 bases for J; bases not matched to a gene: 7. CDR1 is SGHNT and CDR2 is YYREEE in the germline V gene (reference sequence). The CDR3 covers 16 residues. The CDR3 DNA reads TGTGCCAGCAGCTTCACTAGCGGGATGGGGTCAGATACGCAGTATTTT. Translating gives CASSFTSGMGSDTQYF.

The chain employs TRBV6-6 and TRBJ2-5, with a possible D match to TRBD2 (6 bases). The length of the CDR3 is 16 residues. Trimming shortened V by 0 bases and J by 5 bases, and 16 bases separated the two germline ends. From germline, CDR1 is MNHNY and CDR2 SVGAGI (reference sequence). The CDR3 here is CASSYSGLAKMETQYF. CDR3 nucleotides: TGTGCCAGCAGTTACTCGGGGCTAGCGAAGATGGAGACCCAGTACTTC.

The CDR3 loop is CASSTRRGVEEQYF. CDR3 DNA: TGTGCCAGCAGCACACGACGAGGAGTTGAGGAGCAGTACTTC. This chain connects TRBV7-2 to TRBJ2-7; no definite D call. Trimming left V 5 bases short and J 7 bases short, with 18 bases between. This CDR3 is built from 14 residues. Germline V lookup: CDR1 SGHTA, CDR2 FQGNSA.

As for this clone: Other DNA sequences from this sample encode an identical CDR3 as well. The rearrangement links TRBV5-1 to TRBJ1-5; unclear D gene. CDR3 length: 13 amino acids. Trimming took 0 bases from V and 4 from J, leaving 5 bases between them. Germline values: CDR1 SGHRS, CDR2 YFSETQ. Here the CDR3 reads CASSLGNNQPQHF. CDR3 DNA: TGCGCCAGCAGCTTGGGGAATAATCAGCCCCAGCATTTT.

The J gene is TRBJ1-2, the V gene TRBV2, with TRBD1 matching 7 bases. The CDR3 is made up of 13 amino acids. CDR1 and CDR2 (germline): SNHLY, FYNNEI. V dropped 6 bases and J dropped 4; count of bases not matched to a gene: 5. CDR3 sequence reads: CASSDTGAYGYTF. For the CDR3, the DNA is TGTGCCAGCAGCGACACAGGGGCCTATGGCTACACCTTC.

CDR3 loop: CASSGGIPVGAQYF. The CDR3 coding sequence is TGCGCCAGCAGTGGAGGTATCCCAGTTGGTGCGCAGTATTTT. The J gene is TRBJ2-3, the V gene TRBV10-1; D gene ambiguous. The germline CDR1 and CDR2 sequences are WNHNN and SYGVQD (reference sequence). The CDR3 has 14 amino acids. The V end lost 4 bases, the J end lost 10 bases, and 18 bases lay between the germline ends.

The chain recombines TRBV4-1 with TRBJ2-5; D is uncertain. Germline-derived CDR1 and CDR2 are MGHRA and YSYEKL. Trimming stripped 0 bases from V and 5 bases from J, with 16 bases between. The CDR3 covers 16 residues. CDR3 nucleotide sequence: TGCGCCAGCAGCCAAGATCTGAGCCTAAGGCGGGAGACCCAGTACTTC. It encodes CASSQDLSLRRETQYF.